This T cell receptor (beta chain) derives from a study of cytomegalovirus exposure and HLA in healthy donors. PCR used 60 Vbeta primers and 13 Jbeta primers. TCRdb's table, derived via immunoSEQ multiplex PCR, lists solely in-frame clones and lacks some. The sample contains over 95,000 clones, roughly 69% of which appear only once. This CDR3 contains 17 residues. V was clipped by 3 bases and J by 5 bases; unmatched bases: 11. Germline CDR1 reads SGHNT; CDR2 reads YYREEE (reference sequence). This sequence originates from a human donor in good health. The chain recombines TRBV5-4 with TRBJ2-2, with TRBD2 matching 9 bases. Sample: PBMCs. The DNA of the CDR3 is TGTGCCAGCAGCTCCATTTTGCGGGGGGGTTTAACCGGGGAGCTGTTTTTT. Translation: CASSSILRGGLTGELFF.